This entry is about one TCR beta chain. Its cognate antigen is unknown. This sample is drawn from a study of T cells after yellow fever vaccination. Study-wide results and caveats: The study noted that FACS-sorted repertoires could contain abundant clonotypes contaminating from the bulk population. Although the secondary response was weaker, it peaked faster, at day 5 versus 15. Booster sampling recovered most clones from primary vaccination (nearly 98% CD4, just over 85% CD8).

Trimming stripped 0 bases from V and 3 bases from J, with 6 bases between. The CDR3 totals 13 residues. CDR1 and CDR2 from the germline V gene are MGHRA and YSYEKL. A 5'RACE template-switching step, the method used to make TCR cDNA, added a universal primer site and UMIs. TCRdb reanalysed the 5' RACE reads using MiXCR and keeps one entry per CDR3 protein. Counted here are 100,000 to 150,000 distinct CDR3 sequences, about 8.8% occurring once; the ten biggest clones make up almost 40%. The chain is built from TRBV4-1 and TRBJ2-7; D gene uncertain. The TCR originated in a man between 18 and 29 years old who received the YFV17D yellow fever vaccine. Material: CD8+ T cells sorted from PBMCs, obtained on the day of the yellow fever booster vaccination. The CDR3, as DNA: TGCGCCAGCAGCCAAGAACGGAACTACGAGCAGTACTTC. This translates into CASSQERNYEQYF.